The rows below give T cell receptor beta chains drawn from one sample of a study of blood T cell repertoires in COVID-19. TCRdb keeps only in-frame clones here, not all; method: immunoSEQ multiplex PCR. The sample shows some 220,000 clones, roughly 85% of them seen only once. The sample taken for sequencing was peripheral blood. The source of these receptors is a woman aged 65 to 85 with COVID-19, enrolled during active disease. CDR3s leave out the opening cysteine and the closing phenylalanine or tryptophan. Each record gives: V gene, D gene, CDR3 protein. A D gene is named only where the DNA matches it firmly.

TRBV5-1 | TRBD1 | ASSQGQGLRNTEAF
TRBV12-3/TRBV12-4 | TRBD1 | ASTEDRYTEAF
TRBV19 | TRBD1 | ASSIDLPQGGLAKNIQY
TRBV11-3 | . | ASSQGRFEAF
TRBV11-2 | TRBD1 | ASSAPHTGGDYGYT
TRBV7-2 | TRBD1 | ASSLRGQGVNYGYT
TRBV11-3 | . | ASSRRGEETQY
TRBV5-4 | . | ASSPVGVETQY
TRBV6-5 | TRBD1 | ASSYGTDDGGNTIY
TRBV7-2 | TRBD2 | ASSPQERETLSTDTQY
TRBV11-2 | . | ASSTGGNNSPLH
TRBV15 | . | ATSTLSKETQY
TRBV4-1 | . | ASRDAGSSYNEQF
TRBV11-1 | . | ASSEYNEQF
TRBV6-1 | . | ASSDLGSLNEKLF
TRBV6-1 | . | ASSEVTGYQYNEQF
TRBV5-6 | TRBD1 | ASSKRRTGDYGYT
TRBV5-6 | . | ASSAVGGGSGYGYT
TRBV7-2 | TRBD2 | ASSLGTSGIRNEQY
TRBV3-1/TRBV3-2 | TRBD1 | ASSQDYRTGYSPLH
TRBV9 | TRBD1 | ASRGGAPGNTIY
TRBV19 | . | ASSGDRIQPQH
TRBV18 | . | ASSPLRGGRSYNEQF
TRBV2 | TRBD1 | ASSDQGGDTEAF
TRBV19 | . | ASSIPDSTRSGYT
TRBV11-3 | . | ASSLGTQGGNEQF
TRBV5-1 | . | ASSSETGNTGELF
TRBV19 | . | ASSIDQMMNTEAF
TRBV5-4 | TRBD1 | ASSPIGQGATGELF
TRBV6-1 | TRBD1 | ASSEGPGQGISGYT
TRBV7-9 | TRBD2 | ASSPGLAGVDEQF
TRBV19 | . | ASRPGLSTRETQY
TRBV6-1 | TRBD1 | ASSDRTGQITEAF
TRBV19 | TRBD1 | ASSIDRGRYGYT
TRBV19 | . | ASSIRVVNTEAF
TRBV29-1 | TRBD1 | SVEVGRGPDGYT
TRBV18 | . | ASSPQGGMNTEAF
TRBV6-2/TRBV6-3 | TRBD2 | ASSYWLAGGQSSYNEQF
TRBV7-3 | TRBD1 | ASSAGQGVYTEAF
TRBV30 | . | AWTRTDRNQPQH
TRBV11-2 | . | ASSLSGLARLSTDTQY
TRBV7-8 | TRBD1 | ASSLARGQGGH
TRBV4-3 | TRBD1 | ASSQHLRGSNEQY
TRBV6-1 | . | ASSDEVHEQF
TRBV7-8 | . | ASSLEGTSTDTQY
TRBV18 | TRBD1 | ASSPGQAFGYGYT
TRBV19 | . | ASSPTGVNQPQH
TRBV5-1 | . | ASSLEGGHTDTQY
TRBV5-1 | . | ASDLGGTDLQETQY
TRBV4-1 | . | ASSQTRGYNEQF
TRBV27 | . | ASTGWGGHNEQF
TRBV20-1 | . | SASPRGLSSYEQY
TRBV7-3 | . | ASSLEGLYGYT
TRBV6-5 | . | ALSSQGFTYNEQF
TRBV6-6 | TRBD1 | ASTPTGSVGGYT
TRBV6-6 | TRBD1 | ASSWSTGGSTEAF
TRBV10-3 | . | AISPEQTAGNTIY
TRBV11-3 | . | ASSLQTGIGNTIY